This TCR beta chain was profiled in a study of T cells in Graves' hyperthyroidism and ophthalmopathy. This clonotype was observed a few times. The antigen is unknown. The germline CDR1 and CDR2 sequences are SNHLY and FYNNEI. This CDR3 is 13 amino acids long. V was pared by 7 bases and J by 9 bases, with 19 bases between. TCR beta CDR3 sequences were amplified from RNA transcripts. An initial round of RT-PCR targeting the TCR CDR3 relied on the HTBI primer set. TCRdb re-called the multiplex PCR reads through MiXCR, storing one row per CDR3 protein. Among a few hundred thousand distinct CDR3 sequences listed, about 13% were seen once. Regarding the study as a whole: Ophthalmopathy, as predicted by the model, came a median around 7 months after the prediction.

Stability of Graves' hyperthyroidism was defined as absent ophthalmopathy progression within 18 months. Aged 18 to 65, the patients had hyperthyroidism that was newly diagnosed and had lasted under 2 months. What was sequenced was blood. This TCR came from a woman aged 18-29 years with Graves' hyperthyroidism. This chain joins TRBV2 and TRBJ2-7; D not certain. The DNA of the CDR3 is TGTGCCAGCATGAAGGCACTAAATGTGGTGCAGTACTTC. Translation gives CASMKALNVVQYF.